The 24 T cell receptor beta chains listed next were all sequenced from one sample in a study of blood T cell repertoires in COVID-19. Sequencing used immunoSEQ multiplex PCR; TCRdb keeps in-frame clones, though not all of them. The table lists roughly 250,000 clones, roughly 80% of them singletons. The specimen sequenced was PBMCs or T cells enriched from blood (not recorded which). The receptor set was obtained from a woman between 40 and 55 years old who had been exposed to COVID-19.

The count of this clone is one. This chain connects TRBV9 to TRBJ2-7; D is perhaps TRBD2 (6 bases). This CDR3 spans 14 amino acids. V gave up 2 bases and J gave up 3 bases, with 12 bases separating them. Germline loops: CDR1 SGDLS, CDR2 YYNGEE. The CDR3 region has the DNA TGTGCCAGCAGCGTCGGGGGTCCGGGCTACGAGCAGTACTTC. As protein: CASSVGGPGYEQYF.

As concerns this clone: Other DNA sequences in this specimen translate into the identical CDR3. The rearrangement links TRBV7-9 to TRBJ1-1; TRBD1 matches at 8 bases. The germline V gene encodes CDR1 SEHNR and CDR2 FQNEAQ (reference sequence). V shed 4 bases, J shed 1 base, and the junction held 2 bases outside the gene matches. The CDR3 covers 14 residues. Here the CDR3 reads CASSYGQGNTEAFF. In DNA, the CDR3 is TGTGCCAGCAGCTATGGACAGGGGAACACTGAAGCTTTCTTT.

The V gene is TRBV30, the J gene TRBJ1-5; D remains ambiguous. The CDR3 has 13 residues. Per germline, CDR1 GTSNPN and CDR2 SVGIG (reference sequence). The ends were cut back, 3 bases at V and 1 base at J, with 7 bases in the middle. The CDR3 region is CAWRATSNQPQHF. CDR3 nucleotide sequence: TGTGCCTGGAGGGCGACAAGCAATCAGCCCCAGCATTTT.

The chain carries TRBV7-9 and TRBJ2-2, with a weak D call TRBD1 (6 bases). The germline CDR1 and CDR2 sequences are SEHNR and FQNEAQ (reference sequence). V lost 8 bases, J lost 9 bases, and 34 bases lay in between. The CDR3 consists of 19 residues. The CDR3 DNA is TGTGCCAGCGGACCTACACCCCCCAGGGCAGGGGAGAAACACCGGGAGCTGTTTTTT. Translated, it gives CASGPTPPRAGEKHRELFF.

The V call is TRBV5-1, the J call TRBJ2-7, with D perhaps matching TRBD1 (5 bases). The CDR3 has 14 residues. V was cut by 6 bases and J by 2 bases, with 15 bases left in between. Germline lookup yields CDR1 SGHRS and CDR2 YFSETQ. CDR3 in amino acids: CASKEGASTYEQYF. The CDR3 DNA sequence: TGCGCCAGCAAGGAAGGGGCCAGCACCTACGAGCAGTACTTC.

The chain has TRBV7-2 and TRBJ1-6; D call uncertain. Germline V gene lookup returns CDR1 SGHTA and CDR2 FQGNSA. The CDR3 runs to 14 residues. The germline V and J ends were trimmed by 2 bases and 8 bases, with 10 bases remaining between them. The CDR3 region has the DNA TGTGCCAGCAGCTTAAGCTCGGAGCATTCACCCCTCCACTTT. This encodes CASSLSSEHSPLHF.

This clone showed up many times. V usage is TRBV12-5 and J usage is TRBJ1-4, with 11 bases matching TRBD1. The V gene end was trimmed by 7 bases and the J gene end by 4 bases; junction bases not matched to a gene: 8. This CDR3 has 16 residues. CDR1 LGHNT and CDR2 FRNRAP come from the germline V gene. The CDR3 region is CASALDRGHDNEKLFF. The CDR3 coding sequence is TGTGCTAGTGCCTTGGACAGGGGGCATGATAATGAAAAACTGTTTTTT.

The chain uses TRBV5-1 and TRBJ2-5, with a tentative D call TRBD1 (5 bases). Looked up from germline, CDR1 is SGHRS and CDR2 is YFSETQ. This CDR3 region has 16 residues. Trimming took 0 bases from V and 3 from J, leaving 15 bases between them. The CDR3 loop reads CASSLAPTVIEETQYF. CDR3 bases: TGCGCCAGCAGCTTGGCACCGACAGTAATCGAAGAGACCCAGTACTTC.

The V call is TRBV24-1, the J call TRBJ2-2, with unresolved D. The V gene's germline CDR1 is KGHDR and CDR2 SFDVKD. With 2 bases removed from V and 1 base from J, the gap between germline ends came to 10 bases. This CDR3 contains 16 residues. The CDR3 region is CATSDSLGLNTGELFF. Here the CDR3 DNA reads TGTGCCACCAGTGATTCTCTCGGGTTGAACACCGGGGAGCTGTTTTTT.

The chain has TRBV7-2 and TRBJ1-5; no firm D call. V shed 5 bases and J shed 0 bases, with 11 bases lying between them. The CDR3 has 15 residues. Germline V lookup: CDR1 SGHTA, CDR2 FQGNSA. In DNA, the CDR3 is TGTGCCAGCAGCCAGAGGTCAAATAGCAATCAGCCCCAGCATTTT. As protein: CASSQRSNSNQPQHF.

The chain employs TRBV7-2 and TRBJ1-2, with D perhaps matching TRBD1 (6 bases). V was shortened by 1 base and J by 4 bases, with 16 bases between the two germline ends. Looked up from germline, CDR1 is SGHTA and CDR2 is FQGNSA. The CDR3 consists of 16 residues. The CDR3 here is CASSLVWGPTIYGYTF. The CDR3 region has the DNA TGTGCCAGCAGCTTAGTTTGGGGGCCCACTATCTATGGCTACACCTTC.

This chain uses TRBV28 with TRBJ1-2; 9 positions match TRBD1. The CDR3 covers 16 residues. The junction had 8 bases not matched to a gene; V was cut back by 6 bases and J by 0 bases. Germline values: CDR1 MDHEN, CDR2 SYDVKM. The CDR3 sequence: CASSRDRAGTNYGYTF. CDR3 bases: TGTGCCAGCAGCCGGGACAGGGCGGGTACTAACTATGGCTACACCTTC.

Points on this clone: At the DNA level, this CDR3 is encoded by other sequences in the same sample as well. The V and J genes are TRBV6-5 and TRBJ1-5; D might be TRBD1 (5 bases). The CDR3 length is 14 residues. Between the trimmed V and J ends, which lost 2 bases and 3 bases, there was a span of 8 bases. Germline CDR1 and CDR2: MNHEY and SVGAGI. CDR3 DNA: TGTGCCAGCAGTTACAGCAGGGACAATCAGCCCCAGCATTTT. Translating it yields CASSYSRDNQPQHF.

This rearrangement joins TRBV9 to TRBJ1-1; the match to TRBD1 covers 7 bases. CDR1 and CDR2 (germline): SGDLS, YYNGEE. V was pared by 2 bases and J by 1 base, with 5 bases of the junction left unmatched. This CDR3 is 15 amino acids long. CDR3 protein: CASSVVGTANTEAFF. Written as DNA, the CDR3 is TGTGCCAGCAGCGTGGTCGGGACAGCGAACACTGAAGCTTTCTTT.

The chain joins TRBV2 to TRBJ2-3; no reliable D call. The CDR3 has 14 residues. Germline V CDR1 and CDR2: SNHLY, FYNNEI. Trimming pared 0 bases from V and 7 bases from J, leaving 11 bases between. The CDR3 DNA follows: TGTGCCAGCAGTGAAGCGCTTCAGGTCTATACGCAGTATTTT. Translation gives CASSEALQVYTQYF.

This rearrangement joins TRBV2 to TRBJ1-1, with 7 positions matching TRBD1. There are 14 residues in the CDR3. V dropped 7 bases and J dropped 1; count of bases not matched to a gene: 6. In germline, CDR1 is SNHLY, CDR2 FYNNEI. The CDR3 coding sequence is TGTGCCAGCACTGCGACAGGGAGGAACACTGAAGCTTTCTTT. It translates to CASTATGRNTEAFF.

The V gene is TRBV4-1, the J gene TRBJ1-1, with D possibly matching TRBD1 (5 bases). The germline V gene encodes CDR1 MGHRA and CDR2 YSYEKL. CDR3 size: 11 residues. V shed 11 bases and J shed 11 bases, with 18 bases lying between them. This CDR3 is CASRGGDLAFF. The CDR3 region has the DNA TGCGCCTCCCGGGGGGGGGATCTTGCTTTCTTT.

The J gene is TRBJ2-7, the V gene TRBV7-2; 7 bases map to TRBD2. The V gene's germline CDR1 is SGHTA and CDR2 FQGNSA. With V trimmed by 4 bases and J by 6 bases, 18 bases remained unmatched. This CDR3 comprises 17 residues. The CDR3 spells CASSYIGVGRVGGEQYF. DNA of the CDR3: TGTGCCAGCAGCTACATAGGGGTGGGGAGGGTCGGCGGCGAGCAGTACTTC. The entire variable domain, with the rest obtained from reference TRBV7-2 and TRBJ2-7, is as follows: GAGVSQSPSNKVTEKGKDVELRCDPISGHTALYWYRQSLGQGLEFLIYFQGNSAPDKSGLPSDRFSAERTGGSVSTLTIQRTQQEDSAVYLCASSYIGVGRVGGEQYFGPGTRLTVT.

The chain carries TRBV20-1 and TRBJ2-2; 8 nucleotides line up with TRBD2. After removal of 3 bases from V and 14 bases from J, the junction contained 8 bases not matched to a gene. Looked up from germline, CDR1 is DFQATT and CDR2 is SNEGSKA (reference sequence). This CDR3 is 12 amino acids long. The CDR3 bases are TGCAGTGCTAGTCCCCCGGGGGGGACCCTGTTTTTT. It yields the protein CSASPPGGTLFF.

The rearrangement joins TRBV9 to TRBJ1-1; D might be TRBD1 (6 bases). V lost 4 bases to trimming and J lost 5 bases, with 15 bases between them. The CDR3 is 14 residues long. The germline V gene has CDR1 SGDLS and CDR2 YYNGEE. CDR3 protein: CASSTTGTRTEAFF. For the CDR3, the DNA is TGTGCCAGCAGCACCACCGGGACAAGGACTGAAGCTTTCTTT.

V gene TRBV28 combines with J gene TRBJ2-2; 10 nucleotides match TRBD2. The V segment lost 2 bases and the J segment 5 bases; nucleotides outside the gene matches: 5. The CDR3 runs 16 residues. Germline V CDR1 and CDR2: MDHEN, SYDVKM. The CDR3 is CASSLLAGVGTGELFF. CDR3 nucleotides: TGTGCCAGCAGTTTACTAGCGGGGGTGGGGACCGGGGAGCTGTTTTTT.

The gene calls are TRBV14 and TRBJ2-3, with unresolved D. Germline V gene sequence: CDR1 SGHDN, CDR2 FVKESK. Trimming removed 2 bases at V and 3 bases at J, with 6 bases between. There are 13 residues in the CDR3. CDR3 region: CASSQTLTDTQYF. The CDR3 DNA sequence: TGTGCCAGCAGCCAAACGCTAACAGATACGCAGTATTTT.

This rearrangement joins TRBV3-1 (or the pseudogene TRBV3-2) to TRBJ1-2; D not certain. The germline V gene encodes CDR1 LGHDT and CDR2 YNNKEL (reference sequence). The CDR3 has 17 residues. V was trimmed by 0 bases and J by 4 bases, leaving 18 bases between them. As DNA, the CDR3 is TGTGCCAGCAGCCAAGATAGATTCACGCTGCGAGGCTATGGCTACACCTTC. Protein: CASSQDRFTLRGYGYTF.

CDR3 DNA sequence: TGCGCCAGCAGCTTGGCCGGCGCGGTGTCGCGGGGGGGCCTGGATGAGCAGTTCTTC. This translates into CASSLAGAVSRGGLDEQFF. The chain couples TRBV5-1 to TRBJ2-1; 9 positions agree with TRBD2. V was clipped by 0 bases and J by 8 bases; unmatched bases: 18. The germline gives CDR1 SGHRS, CDR2 YFSETQ. The CDR3 runs to 19 residues.